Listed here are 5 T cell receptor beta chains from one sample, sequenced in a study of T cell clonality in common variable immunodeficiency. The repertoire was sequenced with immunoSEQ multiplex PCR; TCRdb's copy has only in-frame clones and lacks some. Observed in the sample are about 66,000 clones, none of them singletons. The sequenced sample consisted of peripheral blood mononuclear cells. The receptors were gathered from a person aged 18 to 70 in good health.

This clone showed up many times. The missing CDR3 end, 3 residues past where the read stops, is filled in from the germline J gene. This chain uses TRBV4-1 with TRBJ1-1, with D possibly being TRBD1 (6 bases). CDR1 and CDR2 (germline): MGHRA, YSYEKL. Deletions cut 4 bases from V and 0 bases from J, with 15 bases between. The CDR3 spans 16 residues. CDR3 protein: CASSPLGQPMNTEAFF. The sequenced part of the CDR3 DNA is TGCGCCAGCAGCCCCCTAGGACAGCCCATGAACACTGAA.

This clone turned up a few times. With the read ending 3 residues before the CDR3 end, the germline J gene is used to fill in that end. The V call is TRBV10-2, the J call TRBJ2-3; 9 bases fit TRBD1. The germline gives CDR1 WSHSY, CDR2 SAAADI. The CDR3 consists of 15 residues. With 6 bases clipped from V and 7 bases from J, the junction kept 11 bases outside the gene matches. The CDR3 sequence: CASSPITGGMNTQYF. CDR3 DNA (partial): TGCGCCAGCAGCCCCATCACAGGGGGCATGAATACG.

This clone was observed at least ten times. The CDR3 spells CSALTARGGVRTEAFF. CDR3 bases read: TGCAGCGCTTTGACGGCGAGGGGCGGAGTTCGGACTGAA. The chain couples TRBV29-1 to TRBJ1-1, with D possibly matching TRBD1 (5 bases). From the germline J gene comes the end of the CDR3, since the read stops 3 residues before it. The CDR3 totals 16 residues. Germline-derived CDR1 and CDR2 are SQVTM and ANQGSEA. Deletions cut 7 bases from V and 5 bases from J, with 26 bases between.

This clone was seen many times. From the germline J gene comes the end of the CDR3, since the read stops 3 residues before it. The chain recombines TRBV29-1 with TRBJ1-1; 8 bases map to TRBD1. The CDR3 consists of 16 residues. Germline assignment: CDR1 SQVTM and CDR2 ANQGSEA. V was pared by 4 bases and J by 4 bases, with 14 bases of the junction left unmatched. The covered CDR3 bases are TGCAGCGTTGTATCCAGGGGGCTACCTGGTTTCACTGAA. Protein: CSVVSRGLPGFTE. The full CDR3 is CSVVSRGLPGFTEAFF.

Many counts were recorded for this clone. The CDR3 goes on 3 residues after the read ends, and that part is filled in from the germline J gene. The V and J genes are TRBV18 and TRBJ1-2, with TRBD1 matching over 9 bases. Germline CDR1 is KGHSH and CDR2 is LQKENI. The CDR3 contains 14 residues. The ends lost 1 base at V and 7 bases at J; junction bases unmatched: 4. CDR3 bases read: TGTGCCAGCTCACCACAAGGGACAGGGTTTGGC. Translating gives CASSPQGTGFG. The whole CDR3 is CASSPQGTGFGYTF.